The rows below give T cell receptor beta chains drawn from one sample of a study of beta chain features in type 1 diabetes. The repertoire was sequenced with immunoSEQ multiplex PCR; TCRdb's copy has only in-frame clones and lacks some. This sample has 100,000 to 150,000 clones, with around 9% found just once. The sequencing sample was made of central memory CD4+ T cells from blood. The receptors originated from a man in his thirties or forties with type 1 diabetes. Both conserved end residues are part of each CDR3. Fields, in order: clone size, V gene, J gene, D gene, CDR3 DNA, CDR3 protein. D genes are given only for firm matches. Expanded clones get a size class; other rows say once, few or many, or leave the size out.

few,TRBV6-6,TRBJ2-7,.,TGTGCCAGCAGTTCCGACAGCTACATGTACTTC,CASSSDSYMYF
many,TRBV2,TRBJ2-3,TRBD2,TGTGCCAGCAGAGGACTAGCGGGGTGGTCAGATACGCAGTATTTT,CASRGLAGWSDTQYF
.,TRBV7-8,TRBJ1-1,TRBD1,TGTGCCAGCAGCGCTAACATGGACAGGGAAAACACTGAAGCTTTCTTT,CASSANMDRENTEAFF
.,TRBV6-5,TRBJ1-1,.,TGTGCCAGCAGTTCTACGGGGAATACTGAAGCTTTCTTT,CASSSTGNTEAFF
.,TRBV13,TRBJ1-2,.,TGTGCCAGCAGAGGGCGGGGCAGCTATGGCTACACCTTC,CASRGRGSYGYTF
.,TRBV9,TRBJ2-1,.,TGTGCCAGCAGCCCCCGGGAGCGCTCCTACAATGAGCAGTTCTTC,CASSPRERSYNEQFF
few,TRBV23-1,TRBJ2-1,.,TGCGCCAGCAGTCCAGGGGAGACTAGCCCCCTTTCAAGCGCTGAGCAGTTCTTC,CASSPGETSPLSSAEQFF
.,TRBV4-2,TRBJ2-1,TRBD2,TGTGCCAGCAGCCAAGATGTGTTCACCGGGACTAGCGGGGGGTTGGATGAGCAGTTCTTC,CASSQDVFTGTSGGLDEQFF
few,TRBV5-4,TRBJ2-1,.,TGTGCCAGCAGCCTTCCCCACAGGGACAATGAGCAGTTCTTC,CASSLPHRDNEQFF
.,TRBV28,TRBJ2-5,.,TGTGCCAGCGGCTCGTCGGGGATCGAGACCCAGTACTTC,CASGSSGIETQYF
few,TRBV18,TRBJ2-7,.,TGTGCCAGCTCACCTCTACCAGGGCAAGGGGAGCAGTACTTC,CASSPLPGQGEQYF
few,TRBV29-1,TRBJ1-1,.,TGCAGCGTTTTAAACAGGGTGACGAACACTGAAGCTTTCTTT,CSVLNRVTNTEAFF
.,TRBV9,TRBJ2-7,.,TGTGCCAGCAGCGTATCCTCAGGTGGGGGCGGATCCGAGCAGTACTTC,CASSVSSGGGGSEQYF
many,TRBV2,TRBJ1-5,.,TGTGCCACCCAAGGACAGAGCAATCAGCCCCAGCATTTT,CATQGQSNQPQHF
.,TRBV9,TRBJ2-5,.,TGTGCCAGCAGCGTAGGGGAGTACCAAGAGACCCAGTACTTC,CASSVGEYQETQYF
.,TRBV28,TRBJ2-6,TRBD2,TGTGCCAGCGTCTCGGGGGGGACCTCTGGGGCCAACGTCCTGACTTTC,CASVSGGTSGANVLTF
.,TRBV4-2,TRBJ2-4,.,TGTGCCAGCAGCCCTGGCGAGGGTCTAGCCAAAAACATTCAGTACTTC,CASSPGEGLAKNIQYF
few,TRBV27,TRBJ1-6,TRBD1,TGTGCCACTCGACAGGGGGCGAATTCACCCCTCCACTTT,CATRQGANSPLHF
few,TRBV12-5,TRBJ2-4,TRBD1,TGTGCTAGTGGACCGGGACAGAACAAAAACATTCAGTACTTC,CASGPGQNKNIQYF
.,TRBV2,TRBJ2-5,.,TGTGCCAGCAGGGAGAGAAGAGAGACCCAGTACTTC,CASRERRETQYF
.,TRBV18,TRBJ2-5,TRBD1,TGTGCCAGCTCACTTTTCGGACAGGGCCAAGAGACCCAGTACTTC,CASSLFGQGQETQYF
.,TRBV11-1,TRBJ1-1,.,TGTGCCAGCAGCCAGATACTGAACACTGAAGCTTTCTTT,CASSQILNTEAFF
few,TRBV2,TRBJ2-1,.,TGTGCCAGCAGAGGTGCGGGAACCTACAATGAGCAGTTCTTC,CASRGAGTYNEQFF
few,TRBV6-5,TRBJ1-6,.,TGTGCCAGCAGTTATAATCCTCATTCACCCCTCCACTTT,CASSYNPHSPLHF
.,TRBV5-1,TRBJ2-1,TRBD2,TGCGCCAGCAGCTCCCCCCTGGGGGGGTTTGCGGCCAATGAGCAGTTCTTC,CASSSPLGGFAANEQFF
few,TRBV30,TRBJ2-2,.,TGTGCCTCAACCCAGGGGCAGGTCCCCGGGGAGCTGTTTTTT,CASTQGQVPGELFF
few,TRBV20-1,TRBJ2-1,.,TGCAGTGCTAGAGGGGCTGAGCAGTTCTTC,CSARGAEQFF
few,TRBV28,TRBJ2-1,TRBD1,TGTGCCAGCCGACAGCGGACAGGGAACGGTGAGCAGTTCTTC,CASRQRTGNGEQFF
.,TRBV6-6,TRBJ2-6,.,TGTGCCAGCAGTTACCCCAACAGTCGGGGGGCCAACGTCCTGACTTTC,CASSYPNSRGANVLTF
many,TRBV29-1,TRBJ1-4,TRBD1,TGCAGCGTTGGGGGAGGTCAGGGGGCGAAGGAAAAACTGTTTTTT,CSVGGGQGAKEKLFF
many,TRBV15,TRBJ1-1,.,TGTGCCACCAGCAGAGCCAGGTTGGTTCGAGGGCAGGCTGATCGGAACACTGAAGCTTTCTTT,CATSRARLVRGQADRNTEAFF
few,TRBV7-9,TRBJ1-3,.,TGTGCCAGCAGCCCCCAATCTGGAAACACCATATATTTT,CASSPQSGNTIYF
few,TRBV28,TRBJ1-1,.,TGTGCCAGCAGCTTGGACAGCGGAGGAGCTTTCTTT,CASSLDSGGAFF
.,TRBV13,TRBJ2-7,.,TGTGCCAGCAGCCTAAAACGGGGGTTTGCAGAAGCCGAGCAGTACTTC,CASSLKRGFAEAEQYF
.,TRBV28,TRBJ2-6,TRBD1,TGTGCCAGCAGACCAGGGGGCGCTGGGGCCAACGTCCTGACTTTC,CASRPGGAGANVLTF
.,TRBV30,TRBJ2-3,TRBD2,TGTGCCTGGAGTGTGGGCGGGGGAGGGACAGATACGCAGTATTTT,CAWSVGGGGTDTQYF
.,TRBV6-5,TRBJ1-6,.,TGTGCCAGCAGTGCCGGGGGGCATGGTAATTCACCCCTCCACTTT,CASSAGGHGNSPLHF
.,TRBV7-2,TRBJ2-1,.,TGTGCCAGCAGCACCGGAGACAATGAGCAGTTCTTC,CASSTGDNEQFF
.,TRBV9,TRBJ2-1,.,TGTGCCAGCAGCGGAGGTACAGGGAAGAATGAGCAGTTCTTC,CASSGGTGKNEQFF
many,TRBV4-3,TRBJ2-2,TRBD2,TGCGCCAGCACACCTAGCGGGGGGGCCACCGGGGAGCTGTTTTTT,CASTPSGGATGELFF
.,TRBV6-5,TRBJ2-3,TRBD1,TGTGCCAGCAGCACGGACAGGGGAGATACGCAGTATTTT,CASSTDRGDTQYF
.,TRBV27,TRBJ1-4,.,TGTGCCAGCAGTTTAGACAGATACTATGAAAAACTGTTTTTT,CASSLDRYYEKLFF
few,TRBV9,TRBJ2-2,.,TGTGCCAGCAGCGCCGGGGTGATACCCACCGGGGAGCTGTTTTTT,CASSAGVIPTGELFF
few,TRBV5-1,TRBJ2-3,.,TGCGCCAGCAGCCAAGCCCCCACGGGCACAGATACGCAGTATTTT,CASSQAPTGTDTQYF
.,TRBV19,TRBJ2-1,TRBD2,TGTGCCAGTAGTATACTAGCGGGGGGCTACTCCTACAATGAGCAGTTCTTC,CASSILAGGYSYNEQFF
few,TRBV7-3,TRBJ1-1,.,TGTGCCAGCAGCATCGGGGGGAACACTGAAGCTTTCTTT,CASSIGGNTEAFF
few,TRBV11-3,TRBJ1-1,.,TGTGCCAGCAGCCCAGGAGCAGGGCTCAACACTGAAGCTTTCTTT,CASSPGAGLNTEAFF
few,TRBV9,TRBJ1-5,.,TGTGCCAGCAGCGTAGGGATCGGGGATCAGCCCCAGCATTTT,CASSVGIGDQPQHF